This TCR beta chain comes out of a study of blood T cell repertoires in COVID-19. Study details: Collection of acute and convalescent COVID-19 samples took place in the United States, Italy and Spain. Nucleic acid was either cDNA or gDNA, and it came from T cells, B-cell-depleted T cells, or PBMCs.

Germline lookup yields CDR1 SGHRS and CDR2 YFSETQ. Trimming took 0 bases from V and 5 from J; bases not matched to a gene: 2. The CDR3 has 15 residues. Original methodology: Researchers report that nucleated cell counts were estimated from reference gene primer amplification. Libraries were prepared by immunoSEQ multiplex PCR; TCRdb keeps only in-frame clonotypes and omits some of them. The V and J calls and the clone size are those of that table, but D and trimming were determined from the DNA. Among 200,000 to 250,000 clones, about 86% were seen once, and the ten largest hold 1.3% to 1.5%. This clone was counted once.

This clonotype originated in a man aged 80 or over with acute or convalescent COVID-19. Sequenced input: peripheral blood. The V call is TRBV5-1, the J call TRBJ1-5, with 10 bases matching TRBD1. CDR3 sequence reads: CASSLGGQGHQPQHF. The CDR3 bases are TGCGCCAGCAGCTTGGGGGGACAGGGGCATCAGCCCCAGCATTTT.